A single sample is the source of the 32 T cell receptor beta chains below, sequenced in a study of T cell responses to AZD1222 COVID-19 vaccine. TCRdb's copy holds only in-frame clones and misses some; the assay was immunoSEQ multiplex PCR. The sample shows over 65,000 clones, more than 70% of them seen only once. Sequencing was performed on peripheral blood, taken 28 days after the second AZD1222 dose. The receptors originated from an adult who received the AZD1222 COVID-19 vaccine.

The chain combines TRBV29-1 with TRBJ1-1, with D hard to call. Germline loops: CDR1 SQVTM, CDR2 ANQGSEA. The V end lost 2 bases, the J end lost 6 bases, and 19 bases lay between the germline ends. The CDR3 totals 15 residues. CDR3 DNA: TGCAGCGTTGAATCTTCCGATCTGGGAAGCGCTGAAGCTTTCTTT. It yields the protein CSVESSDLGSAEAFF.

V is TRBV2 and J is TRBJ2-5; TRBD2 matches 7 bases. Trimming cost V 4 bases and J 1 base; bases outside gene matches: 3. The CDR3 runs to 14 residues. Per germline, CDR1 SNHLY and CDR2 FYNNEI. The CDR3 DNA reads as TGTGCCAGCAGTGTGGGCGGGAGCCAAGAGACCCAGTACTTC. As protein: CASSVGGSQETQYF.

The V call is TRBV10-1, the J call TRBJ2-1; 10 positions agree with TRBD2. Germline trimming cut 9 bases from V and 6 bases from J; bases unmatched to any gene: 11. The germline CDR1 and CDR2 sequences are WNHNN and SYGVQD (reference sequence). The CDR3 totals 15 residues. The CDR3, as DNA: TGCGCCAGTCAAACGATAGCGGGAGGTAGCAATGAGCAGTTCTTC. Translation gives CASQTIAGGSNEQFF.

The chain employs TRBV6-5 and TRBJ2-1; 9 nucleotides align to TRBD1. The germline V gene encodes CDR1 MNHEY and CDR2 SVGAGI. The junction had 10 bases not matched to a gene; V was cut back by 6 bases and J by 10 bases. The CDR3 runs to 14 residues. In DNA, the CDR3 is TGTGCCAGCAGAGCGGACAGGGGATTTGGGGAGCAGTTCTTC. Its protein product is CASRADRGFGEQFF.

This chain links TRBV4-1 with TRBJ2-7; possible D gene TRBD1, 6 bases. The V end lost 4 bases, the J end lost 5 bases, and 9 bases lay between the germline ends. Germline V lookup: CDR1 MGHRA, CDR2 YSYEKL. The CDR3 runs 12 residues. The CDR3 DNA sequence: TGCGCCAGCAGCCCTCCAGGGGACGAGCAGTACTTC. It codes for CASSPPGDEQYF.

The chain uses TRBV3-1 (or the pseudogene TRBV3-2) and TRBJ2-3, with 7 bases matching TRBD2. J gave up 1 base and V 3 bases, and 7 bases lay outside the gene matches. This CDR3 comprises 16 residues. The germline V gene encodes CDR1 LGHDT and CDR2 YNNKEL (reference sequence). This chain's CDR3 is CASSHILAEGTDTQYF. CDR3 coding DNA: TGTGCCAGCAGCCATATCCTAGCGGAGGGCACAGATACGCAGTATTTT.

V and J are TRBV27 and TRBJ2-7; TRBD1 matches at 8 bases. Germline loops: CDR1 MNHEY, CDR2 SMNVEV (reference sequence). The CDR3 loop spans 15 amino acids. V trimming: 5 bases; J trimming: 7 bases; junction bases outside the gene matches: 13. The chain's CDR3 is CASSVRQGNLREQYF. CDR3 coding DNA: TGTGCCAGCAGTGTCCGACAGGGGAATCTTAGAGAGCAGTACTTC.

This clone has just one count. The chain joins TRBV6-2 or TRBV6-3 to TRBJ2-1, with D unresolved. Looked up from germline, CDR1 is MNHEY and CDR2 is SVGEGT. Trimming took off 6 bases at V and 8 bases at J, with 8 bases between the two ends. The length of the CDR3 is 11 residues. The CDR3 is CASSPPHEQFF. The DNA for the CDR3 is TGTGCCAGCAGCCCCCCCCATGAGCAGTTCTTC.

The CDR3: CASGTGTSAHEQYF. In DNA, the CDR3 is TGTGCCAGCGGAACCGGGACTAGCGCCCACGAGCAGTACTTC. The chain carries TRBV27 and TRBJ2-7; 10 positions match TRBD2. Germline loops: CDR1 MNHEY, CDR2 SMNVEV (reference sequence). V lost 8 bases to trimming and J lost 5 bases; unmatched junction nucleotides: 9. The CDR3 totals 14 residues.

This clone was found once. The rearrangement joins TRBV5-1 to TRBJ2-2; D ambiguous. The CDR3 has 16 amino acids. The germline V gene encodes CDR1 SGHRS and CDR2 YFSETQ. Trimming shortened V by 6 bases and J by 7 bases, and 22 bases separated the two germline ends. The CDR3: CASIHEVVYDIGELFF. The DNA of the CDR3 is TGCGCCAGCATTCACGAAGTGGTATATGACATCGGGGAGCTGTTTTTT.

This rearrangement joins TRBV19 to TRBJ2-3; TRBD2 aligns across 7 bases. Trimming removed 5 bases from V and 2 bases from J; junction bases left unmatched: 7. This CDR3 spans 15 amino acids. Germline V gene sequence: CDR1 LNHDA, CDR2 SQIVND (reference sequence). CDR3 nucleotides: TGTGCCAGTAGTTCCCTAGCGGAGTTCACAGATACGCAGTATTTT. It codes for CASSSLAEFTDTQYF. Full variable domain (rest looked up from reference TRBV19 and TRBJ2-3): DGGITQSPKYLFRKEGQNVTLSCEQNLNHDAMYWYRQDPGQGLRLIYYSQIVNDFQKGDIAEGYSVSREKKESFPLTVTSAQKNPTAFYLCASSSLAEFTDTQYFGPGTRLTVL.

The chain employs TRBV6-2 or TRBV6-3 and TRBJ2-1, with D possibly matching TRBD2 (6 bases). The germline V and J ends were trimmed by 5 bases and 10 bases, with 15 bases remaining between them. Per germline, CDR1 MNHEY and CDR2 SVGEGT. This CDR3 region has 13 residues. The DNA of the CDR3 is TGTGCCAGCAGTCCAGCGGGCTACAGGGAGCAGTTCTTC. Its protein product is CASSPAGYREQFF.

The CDR3 reads CASSSGFSSYEQYF. The CDR3 DNA sequence: TGTGCCAGCAGCTCAGGGTTTAGCTCCTACGAGCAGTACTTC. This chain links TRBV11-2 with TRBJ2-7; perhaps TRBD1 as D (5 bases). Germline V lookup: CDR1 SGHAT, CDR2 FQNNGV. The CDR3 sequence is 14 residues long. Trimming took 4 bases from V and 0 from J, leaving 10 bases between them.

In its sample, this clone was seen a few times. The J gene is TRBJ2-7, the V gene TRBV5-1; 9 nucleotides agree with TRBD2. Germline CDR1 reads SGHRS; CDR2 reads YFSETQ. The length of the CDR3 is 14 residues. Germline trimming cut 0 bases from V and 5 bases from J; bases unmatched to any gene: 3. The CDR3 region has the DNA TGCGCCAGCAGCTTGGCAATAGCGGGAGACGAGCAGTACTTC. Amino acids: CASSLAIAGDEQYF. Full variable domain (remainder filled in from reference TRBV5-1 and TRBJ2-7): KAGVTQTPRYLIKTRGQQVTLSCSPISGHRSVSWYQQTPGQGLQFLFEYFSETQRNKGNFPGRFSGRQFSNSRSEMNVSTLELGDSALYLCASSLAIAGDEQYFGPGTRLTVT.

This rearrangement joins TRBV19 to TRBJ2-1; 11 nucleotides match TRBD2. Trimming took 6 bases from V and 5 from J; bases not matched to a gene: 6. CDR1 and CDR2 from the germline V gene are LNHDA and SQIVND (reference sequence). CDR3 length: 15 residues. CDR3 sequence: CASSNKGLADNEQFF. The CDR3 DNA follows: TGTGCCAGTAGCAATAAGGGACTAGCGGACAATGAGCAGTTCTTC.

This clone showed up just once. The chain joins TRBV7-2 to TRBJ2-1, with D possibly matching TRBD2 (6 bases). The CDR3 loop spans 13 amino acids. CDR1 and CDR2 (germline): SGHTA, FQGNSA. Trimming shortened V by 5 bases and J by 5 bases, and 10 bases separated the two germline ends. CDR3 sequence reads: CASSPLANNEQFF. CDR3 nucleotides: TGTGCCAGCAGCCCACTAGCAAACAATGAGCAGTTCTTC.

The chain is built from TRBV28 and TRBJ2-3; TRBD2 might be the D (6 bases). This CDR3 spans 16 amino acids. Germline CDR1 reads MDHEN; CDR2 reads SYDVKM. The V end lost 6 bases, the J end lost 0 bases, and 16 bases lay between the germline ends. CDR3 sequence reads: CASRFGGVYSTDTQYF. CDR3 DNA sequence: TGTGCCAGCAGGTTCGGAGGGGTTTATAGCACAGATACGCAGTATTTT.

The rearrangement joins TRBV5-8 to TRBJ1-1; D is undetermined. Germline-derived CDR1 and CDR2 are SGHTS and YDEGEE. With 4 bases removed from V and 0 bases from J, the gap between germline ends came to 16 bases. The CDR3 is made up of 16 amino acids. The CDR3 coding sequence is TGTGCCAGCAGCCCGAATACGGGGAAATTGAACACTGAAGCTTTCTTT. Its protein is CASSPNTGKLNTEAFF. The entire variable domain, with the rest obtained from reference TRBV5-8 and TRBJ1-1, is as follows: EAGVTQSPTHLIKTRGQQATLRCSPISGHTSVYWYQQALGLGLQFLLWYDEGEERNRGNFPPRFSGRQFPNYSSELNVNALELEDSALYLCASSPNTGKLNTEAFFGQGTRLTVV.

The V gene is TRBV2, the J gene TRBJ2-2; 13 bases map to TRBD2. CDR3 size: 16 residues. CDR1 is SNHLY and CDR2 is FYNNEI in the germline V gene. After removal of 6 bases from V and 5 bases from J, the junction contained 6 bases not matched to a gene. The CDR3 DNA follows: TGTGCCAGCAGACGGACTAGCGGGAGTATAACCGGGGAGCTGTTTTTT. Amino acid sequence: CASRRTSGSITGELFF.

This chain connects TRBV10-2 to TRBJ2-2; tentative D call: TRBD2 (6 bases). The CDR3 loop spans 13 amino acids. The ends were cut back, 8 bases at V and 3 bases at J, with 10 bases in the middle. CDR1 WSHSY and CDR2 SAAADI come from the germline V gene. CDR3 amino acids: CASEGLYTGELFF. In DNA form, the CDR3 reads TGCGCCAGCGAGGGACTGTACACCGGGGAGCTGTTTTTT.

The chain carries TRBV19 and TRBJ1-5; D perhaps matches TRBD1 (5 bases). This CDR3 is built from 15 residues. Deletions cut 5 bases from V and 5 bases from J, with 16 bases between. CDR1 and CDR2 (germline): LNHDA, SQIVND (reference sequence). The CDR3 DNA follows: TGTGCCAGTAGTCCCGGGACCTTGTTAGATCAGCCCCAGCATTTT. It specifies CASSPGTLLDQPQHF. The whole variable domain, filled in from reference TRBV19 and TRBJ1-5, reads DGGITQSPKYLFRKEGQNVTLSCEQNLNHDAMYWYRQDPGQGLRLIYYSQIVNDFQKGDIAEGYSVSREKKESFPLTVTSAQKNPTAFYLCASSPGTLLDQPQHFGDGTRLSIL.

The chain combines TRBV7-3 with TRBJ2-1, with 13 bases aligning to TRBD2. The CDR3 covers 16 residues. V was pared by 6 bases and J by 0 bases, with 2 bases of the junction left unmatched. In germline, CDR1 is SGHTA, CDR2 FQGTGA. For the CDR3, the DNA is TGTGCCAGCAGTCGGACTAGCGGGAGCTCCTACAATGAGCAGTTCTTC. Encoded protein: CASSRTSGSSYNEQFF.

This clone was seen only once. V usage is TRBV9 and J usage is TRBJ1-1; 10 bases fit TRBD1. The CDR3 covers 13 residues. The germline CDR1 and CDR2 sequences are SGDLS and YYNGEE. J gave up 6 bases and V 3 bases, and 2 bases lay outside the gene matches. The CDR3 sequence is CASSGGTGAEAFF. The CDR3 bases are TGTGCCAGCAGCGGTGGGACAGGGGCTGAAGCTTTCTTT. Based on the CDR3 plus reference TRBV9 and TRBJ1-1, the full variable domain is DSGVTQTPKHLITATGQRVTLRCSPRSGDLSVYWYQQSLDQGLQFLIQYYNGEERAKGNILERFSAQQFPDLHSELNLSSLELGDSALYFCASSGGTGAEAFFGQGTRLTVV.

This chain links TRBV6-1 with TRBJ2-1; 8 nucleotides match TRBD2. This CDR3 is built from 15 residues. The junction had 5 bases not matched to a gene; V was cut back by 3 bases and J by 4 bases. In germline, CDR1 is MNHNS, CDR2 SASEGT. This CDR3 reads CASSDFSGKYNEQFF. Here the CDR3 DNA reads TGTGCCAGCAGTGATTTTAGCGGGAAGTACAATGAGCAGTTCTTC.

The rearrangement joins TRBV5-1 to TRBJ2-1; 7 bases align to TRBD2. The CDR3 spans 15 residues. The germline CDR1 and CDR2 sequences are SGHRS and YFSETQ. J gave up 8 bases and V 0 bases, and 8 bases lay outside the gene matches. This CDR3 is CASSLVRGRGDEQFF. CDR3 DNA: TGCGCCAGCAGCTTGGTTCGGGGCCGGGGGGATGAGCAGTTCTTC.

The chain joins TRBV2 to TRBJ2-7, with no clear D. The CDR3 has 14 amino acids. Between the trimmed V and J ends, which lost 7 bases and 5 bases, there was a span of 18 bases. The V gene's germline CDR1 is SNHLY and CDR2 FYNNEI. CDR3 in DNA: TGTGCCAGCAAGGGATCTGAGGAAGTCCACGAGCAGTACTTC. Translation gives CASKGSEEVHEQYF.

This clone was recorded only once. The V gene is TRBV14, the J gene TRBJ2-5; 13 nucleotides align to TRBD2. The V segment lost 0 bases and the J segment 5 bases; nucleotides outside the gene matches: 6. CDR3 length: 17 residues. The germline CDR1 and CDR2 sequences are SGHDN and FVKESK. The CDR3 coding sequence is TGTGCCAGCAGCCAAGATTGGACTAGCGGGAGTTCGGAGACCCAGTACTTC. Translating it yields CASSQDWTSGSSETQYF.

The V call is TRBV3-1 (or the pseudogene TRBV3-2), the J call TRBJ2-1; 9 bases are shared with TRBD2. The J segment lost 2 bases and the V segment lost 4 bases, leaving 3 bases of the junction unmatched. Germline assignment: CDR1 LGHDT and CDR2 YNNKEL (reference sequence). The CDR3 loop spans 15 amino acids. CDR3: CASSPSGAPYNEQFF. For the CDR3, the DNA is TGTGCCAGCAGCCCTAGCGGGGCCCCCTACAATGAGCAGTTCTTC.

The chain couples TRBV7-9 to TRBJ2-7, with a tentative D call TRBD1 (5 bases). The ends were cut back, 1 base at V and 2 bases at J, with 9 bases in the middle. CDR1 and CDR2 (germline): SEHNR, FQNEAQ (reference sequence). The CDR3 totals 14 residues. CDR3 nucleotide sequence: TGTGCCAGCAGCTTAGGAGGCAGGGCCTACGAGCAGTACTTC. This translates into CASSLGGRAYEQYF. Drawing the rest from reference TRBV7-9 and TRBJ2-7, the complete variable domain is DTGVSQNPRHKITKRGQNVTFRCDPISEHNRLYWYRQTLGQGPEFLTYFQNEAQLEKSRLLSDRFSAERPKGSFSTLEIQRTEQGDSAMYLCASSLGGRAYEQYFGPGTRLTVT.

The V call is TRBV5-4, the J call TRBJ2-5, with 11 bases fitting TRBD2. The CDR3 spans 18 residues. Trimming cost V 0 bases and J 5 bases; bases outside gene matches: 12. Germline V gene lookup returns CDR1 SGHNT and CDR2 YYREEE (reference sequence). The CDR3 protein is CASSLGEVAGGTGETQYF. CDR3 bases: TGTGCCAGCAGCTTGGGAGAGGTAGCGGGAGGGACTGGGGAGACCCAGTACTTC. Full variable domain (outside the CDR3, taken from reference TRBV5-4 and TRBJ2-5): ETGVTQSPTHLIKTRGQQVTLRCSSQSGHNTVSWYQQALGQGPQFIFQYYREEENGRGNFPPRFSGLQFPNYSSELNVNALELDDSALYLCASSLGEVAGGTGETQYFGPGTRLLVL.

The CDR3 DNA follows: TGTGCCAGCAGTGCCCAACCGACAGGGGCTCGCCAAGAGACCCAGTACTTC. This translates into CASSAQPTGARQETQYF. The chain employs TRBV6-1 and TRBJ2-5, with 8 bases matching TRBD1. The CDR3 has 17 residues. Unmatched junction bases numbered 11, after V lost 4 bases and J lost 1 base. Germline V gene lookup returns CDR1 MNHNS and CDR2 SASEGT.

V and J are TRBV28 and TRBJ1-2; D uncertain. The germline V gene encodes CDR1 MDHEN and CDR2 SYDVKM. This CDR3 spans 14 amino acids. V dropped 6 bases and J dropped 6 bases, with 17 bases sitting between them. The DNA of the CDR3 is TGTGCCAGCAGAACGAAGGGAGCTTGGGATGGCTACACCTTC. Its protein product is CASRTKGAWDGYTF.